This T cell receptor (beta chain) was sequenced in a study of blood T cells in healthy people across ages. Study results and caveats: Strong correlation existed between TCR beta diversity and naive T cell percentage.

This clonotype was counted between two and nine times. Its antigen is currently unknown. The authors ran a second PCR of roughly 6 to 12 cycles using a sample-barcoded 5' primer and a J-beta primer mix. Each cDNA was tagged by a template-switch adaptor containing 12 random nucleotides. In TCRdb, the 5' RACE reads were re-called with MiXCR into one record per CDR3 protein. Of about 1,500,000 distinct CDR3 sequences in the sample, over 25% were seen once. V lost 5 bases and J 5 bases, leaving 18 bases between the germline ends. The CDR3 is made up of 15 amino acids. Germline V gene lookup returns CDR1 SGHTA and CDR2 FQGNSA. For every donor, a draw yielded 9.5 to 10 milliliters of peripheral blood.

The rearrangement uses TRBV7-2 and TRBJ1-2, with D possibly being TRBD1 (5 bases). The clonotype comes from a woman aged 25 to 39 in good health. Input material: blood. CDR3 DNA: TGTGCCAGCAGCCCAGAAACCAGGTGGGGGTATGGCTACACCTTC. This translates into CASSPETRWGYGYTF.